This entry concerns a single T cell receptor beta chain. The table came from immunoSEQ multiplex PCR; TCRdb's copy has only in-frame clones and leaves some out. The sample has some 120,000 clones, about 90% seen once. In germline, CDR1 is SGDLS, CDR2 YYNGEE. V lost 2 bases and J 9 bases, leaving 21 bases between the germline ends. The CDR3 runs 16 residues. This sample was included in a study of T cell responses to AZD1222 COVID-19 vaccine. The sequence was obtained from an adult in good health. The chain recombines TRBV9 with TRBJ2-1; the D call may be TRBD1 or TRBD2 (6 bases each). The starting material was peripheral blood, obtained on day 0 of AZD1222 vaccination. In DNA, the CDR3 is TGTGCCAGCAGCGTTTCGTCCTGGGGGGCCGGTACTGAGCAGTTCTTC. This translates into CASSVSSWGAGTEQFF.